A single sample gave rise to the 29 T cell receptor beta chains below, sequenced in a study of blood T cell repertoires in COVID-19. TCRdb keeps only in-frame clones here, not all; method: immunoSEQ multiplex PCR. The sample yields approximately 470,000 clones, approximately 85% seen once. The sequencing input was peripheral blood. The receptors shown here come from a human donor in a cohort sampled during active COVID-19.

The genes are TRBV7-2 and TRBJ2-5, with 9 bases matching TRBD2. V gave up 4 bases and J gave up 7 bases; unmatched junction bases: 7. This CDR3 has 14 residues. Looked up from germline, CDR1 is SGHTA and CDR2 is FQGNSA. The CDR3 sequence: CASSSPSGVGTQYF. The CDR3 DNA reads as TGTGCCAGCAGCTCACCTAGCGGGGTTGGGACCCAGTACTTC.

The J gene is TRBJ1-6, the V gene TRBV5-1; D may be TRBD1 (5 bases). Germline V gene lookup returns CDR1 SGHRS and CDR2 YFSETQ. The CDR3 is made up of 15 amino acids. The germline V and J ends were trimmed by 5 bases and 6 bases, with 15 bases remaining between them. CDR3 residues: CASSLTDSPNSPLHF. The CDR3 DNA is TGCGCCAGCAGTTTAACCGACAGTCCTAATTCACCCCTCCACTTT.

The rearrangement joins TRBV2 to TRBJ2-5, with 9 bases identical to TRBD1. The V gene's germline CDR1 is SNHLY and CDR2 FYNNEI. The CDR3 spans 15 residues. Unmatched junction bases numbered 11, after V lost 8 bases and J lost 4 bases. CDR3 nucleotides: TGTGCCAGCTACCTTCCGGGACAGGGAAGAGAGACCCAGTACTTC. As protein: CASYLPGQGRETQYF.

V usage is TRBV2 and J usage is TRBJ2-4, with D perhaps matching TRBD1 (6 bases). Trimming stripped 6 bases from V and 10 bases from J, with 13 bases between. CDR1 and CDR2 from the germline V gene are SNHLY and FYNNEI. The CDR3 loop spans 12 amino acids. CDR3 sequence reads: CASSNRALIQYF. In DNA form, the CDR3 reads TGTGCCAGCAGCAACAGGGCTCTGATTCAGTACTTC. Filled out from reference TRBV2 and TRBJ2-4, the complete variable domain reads EPEVTQTPSHQVTQMGQEVILRCVPISNHLYFYWYRQILGQKVEFLVSFYNNEISEKSEIFDDQFSVERPDGSNFTLKIRSTKLEDSAMYFCASSNRALIQYFGAGTRLSVL.

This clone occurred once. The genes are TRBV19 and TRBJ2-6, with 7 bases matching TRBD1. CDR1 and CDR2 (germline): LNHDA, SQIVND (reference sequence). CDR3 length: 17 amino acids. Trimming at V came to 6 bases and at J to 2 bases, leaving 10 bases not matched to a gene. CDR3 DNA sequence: TGTGCCAGTAGCCAAACCGACAGGGCGGCTGGGGCCAACGTCCTGACTTTC. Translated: CASSQTDRAAGANVLTF.

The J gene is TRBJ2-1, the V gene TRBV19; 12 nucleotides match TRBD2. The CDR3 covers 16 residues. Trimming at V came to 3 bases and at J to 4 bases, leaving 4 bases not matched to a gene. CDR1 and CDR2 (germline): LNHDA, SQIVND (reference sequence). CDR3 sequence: CASSMTSGSRYNEQFF. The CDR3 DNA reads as TGTGCCAGTAGTATGACTAGCGGGAGTAGGTACAATGAGCAGTTCTTC.

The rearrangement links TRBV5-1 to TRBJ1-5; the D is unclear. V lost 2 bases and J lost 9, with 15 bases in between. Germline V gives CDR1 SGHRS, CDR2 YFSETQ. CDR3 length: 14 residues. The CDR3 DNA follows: TGCGCCAGCAGCTTAACGGCGGAGGGTGGGCCCCAGCATTTT. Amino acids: CASSLTAEGGPQHF.

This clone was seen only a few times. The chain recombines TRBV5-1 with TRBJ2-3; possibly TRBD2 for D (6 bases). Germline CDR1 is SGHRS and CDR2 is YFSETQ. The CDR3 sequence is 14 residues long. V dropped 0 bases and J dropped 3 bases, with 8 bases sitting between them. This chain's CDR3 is CASSLARETDTQYF. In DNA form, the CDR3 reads TGCGCCAGCAGCTTGGCGCGGGAAACAGATACGCAGTATTTT.

The CDR3 DNA is TGTGCCAGCATCCCAGCAGGGACAGGGGAATTCTCACCCCTCCACTTT. Translation: CASIPAGTGEFSPLHF. The chain recombines TRBV28 with TRBJ1-6, with 10 bases aligning to TRBD1. The CDR3 has 16 residues. Per the germline V gene, CDR1 is MDHEN and CDR2 is SYDVKM. The J segment lost 10 bases and the V segment lost 7 bases, leaving 13 bases of the junction unmatched.

The chain's CDR3 is CASSQGQANEKLFF. In nucleotides, the CDR3 is TGTGCCAGCAGCCAGGGACAGGCCAATGAAAAACTGTTTTTT. The chain is built from TRBV2 and TRBJ1-4; 8 bases align to TRBD1. With V trimmed by 6 bases and J by 5 bases, 5 bases remained unmatched. In germline, CDR1 is SNHLY, CDR2 FYNNEI. This CDR3 has 14 residues. The entire variable domain, with the rest obtained from reference TRBV2 and TRBJ1-4, is as follows: EPEVTQTPSHQVTQMGQEVILRCVPISNHLYFYWYRQILGQKVEFLVSFYNNEISEKSEIFDDQFSVERPDGSNFTLKIRSTKLEDSAMYFCASSQGQANEKLFFGSGTQLSVL.

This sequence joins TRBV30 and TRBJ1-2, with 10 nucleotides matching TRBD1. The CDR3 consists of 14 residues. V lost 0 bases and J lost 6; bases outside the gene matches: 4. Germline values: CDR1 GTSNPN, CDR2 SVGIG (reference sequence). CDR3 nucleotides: TGTGCCTGGAGTGTGACAGGGGGCATCGATGGCTACACCTTC. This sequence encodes CAWSVTGGIDGYTF.

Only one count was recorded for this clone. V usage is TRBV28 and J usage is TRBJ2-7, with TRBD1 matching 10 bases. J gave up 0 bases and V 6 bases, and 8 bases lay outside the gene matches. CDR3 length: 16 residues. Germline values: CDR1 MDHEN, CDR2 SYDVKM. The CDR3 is CASRPGTGVSSYEQYF. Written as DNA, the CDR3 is TGTGCCAGCAGACCCGGGACAGGGGTAAGCTCCTACGAGCAGTACTTC.

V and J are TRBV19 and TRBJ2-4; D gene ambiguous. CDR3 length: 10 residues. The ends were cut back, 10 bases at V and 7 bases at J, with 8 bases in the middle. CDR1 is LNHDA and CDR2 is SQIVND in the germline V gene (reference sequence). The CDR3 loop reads CAINGNIQYF. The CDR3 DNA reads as TGTGCCATTAACGGGAACATTCAGTACTTC. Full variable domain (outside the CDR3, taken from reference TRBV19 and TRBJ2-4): DGGITQSPKYLFRKEGQNVTLSCEQNLNHDAMYWYRQDPGQGLRLIYYSQIVNDFQKGDIAEGYSVSREKKESFPLTVTSAQKNPTAFYLCAINGNIQYFGAGTRLSVL.

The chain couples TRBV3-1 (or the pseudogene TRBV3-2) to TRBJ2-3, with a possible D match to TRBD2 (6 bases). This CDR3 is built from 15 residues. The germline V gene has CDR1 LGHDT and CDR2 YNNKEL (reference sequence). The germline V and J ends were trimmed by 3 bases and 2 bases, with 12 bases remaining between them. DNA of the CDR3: TGTGCCAGCAGCCACCTAGCGACTGCCACAGATACGCAGTATTTT. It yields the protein CASSHLATATDTQYF.

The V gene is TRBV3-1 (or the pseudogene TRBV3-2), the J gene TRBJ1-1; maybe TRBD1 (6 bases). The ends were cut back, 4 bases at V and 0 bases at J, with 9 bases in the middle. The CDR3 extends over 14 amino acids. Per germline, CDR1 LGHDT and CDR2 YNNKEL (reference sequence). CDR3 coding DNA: TGTGCCAGCAGCCTGGACAGATTGAACACTGAAGCTTTCTTT. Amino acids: CASSLDRLNTEAFF.

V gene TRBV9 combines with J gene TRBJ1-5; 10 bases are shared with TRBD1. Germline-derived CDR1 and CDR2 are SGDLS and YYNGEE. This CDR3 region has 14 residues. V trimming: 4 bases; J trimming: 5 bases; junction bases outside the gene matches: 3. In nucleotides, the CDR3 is TGTGCCAGCAGCCACGGGACAGGGGATCAGCCCCAGCATTTT. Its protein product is CASSHGTGDQPQHF.

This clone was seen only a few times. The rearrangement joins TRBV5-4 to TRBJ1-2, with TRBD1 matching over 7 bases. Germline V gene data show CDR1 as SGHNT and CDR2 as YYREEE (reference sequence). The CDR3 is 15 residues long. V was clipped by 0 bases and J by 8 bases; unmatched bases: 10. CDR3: CASSLDTGEARGYTF. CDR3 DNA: TGTGCCAGCAGCTTGGATACAGGGGAGGCTCGCGGCTACACCTTC. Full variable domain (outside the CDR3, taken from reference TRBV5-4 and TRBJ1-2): ETGVTQSPTHLIKTRGQQVTLRCSSQSGHNTVSWYQQALGQGPQFIFQYYREEENGRGNFPPRFSGLQFPNYSSELNVNALELDDSALYLCASSLDTGEARGYTFGSGTRLTVV.

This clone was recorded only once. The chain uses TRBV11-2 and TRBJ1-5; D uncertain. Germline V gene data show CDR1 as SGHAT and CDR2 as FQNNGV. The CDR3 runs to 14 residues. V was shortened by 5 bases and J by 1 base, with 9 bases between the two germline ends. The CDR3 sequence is CASSKTSSNQPQHF. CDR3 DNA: TGTGCCAGCAGCAAGACTTCCAGCAATCAGCCCCAGCATTTT.

CDR3 nucleotides: TGCGCCAGCAGATTTCGGGGGGCGTTTGGCTACACCTTC. Its protein is CASRFRGAFGYTF. The chain combines TRBV10-1 with TRBJ1-2; weak D call: TRBD1 (6 bases). The CDR3 loop spans 13 amino acids. Germline V gives CDR1 WNHNN, CDR2 SYGVQD (reference sequence). Trimming removed 6 bases at V and 7 bases at J, with 15 bases between.

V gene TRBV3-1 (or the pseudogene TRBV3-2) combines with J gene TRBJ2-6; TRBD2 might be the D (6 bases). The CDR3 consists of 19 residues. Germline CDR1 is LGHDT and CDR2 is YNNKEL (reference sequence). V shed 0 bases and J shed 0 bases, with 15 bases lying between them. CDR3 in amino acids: CASSQDGGYLSSGANVLTF. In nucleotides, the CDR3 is TGTGCCAGCAGCCAAGATGGAGGGTACCTTAGCTCTGGGGCCAACGTCCTGACTTTC.

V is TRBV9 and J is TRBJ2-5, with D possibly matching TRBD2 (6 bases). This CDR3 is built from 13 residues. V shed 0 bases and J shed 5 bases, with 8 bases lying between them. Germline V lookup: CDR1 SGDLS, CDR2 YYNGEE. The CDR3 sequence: CASSVGGEETQYF. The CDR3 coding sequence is TGTGCCAGCAGCGTAGGGGGGGAGGAGACCCAGTACTTC.

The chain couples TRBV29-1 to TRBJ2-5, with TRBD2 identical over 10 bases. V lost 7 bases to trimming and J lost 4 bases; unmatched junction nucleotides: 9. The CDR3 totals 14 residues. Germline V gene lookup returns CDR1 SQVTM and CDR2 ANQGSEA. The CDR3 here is CSALPLAGAETQYF. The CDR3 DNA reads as TGCAGCGCGCTCCCTCTAGCGGGAGCAGAGACCCAGTACTTC.

The CDR3 nucleotides read TGCGCCAGCAGCTTGACCGCGGGGGGAAGGCAGCCCCAGCATTTT. Encoded protein: CASSLTAGGRQPQHF. The chain has TRBV5-1 and TRBJ1-5, with D perhaps TRBD1 (5 bases). Germline V gives CDR1 SGHRS, CDR2 YFSETQ. Between the trimmed V and J ends, which lost 1 base and 7 bases, there was a span of 15 bases. The CDR3 totals 15 residues.

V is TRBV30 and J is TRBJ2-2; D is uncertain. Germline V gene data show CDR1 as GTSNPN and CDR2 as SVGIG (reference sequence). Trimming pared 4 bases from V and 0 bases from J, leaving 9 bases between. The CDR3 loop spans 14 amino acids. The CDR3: CAWMAETNTGELFF. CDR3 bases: TGTGCCTGGATGGCGGAGACGAACACCGGGGAGCTGTTTTTT.

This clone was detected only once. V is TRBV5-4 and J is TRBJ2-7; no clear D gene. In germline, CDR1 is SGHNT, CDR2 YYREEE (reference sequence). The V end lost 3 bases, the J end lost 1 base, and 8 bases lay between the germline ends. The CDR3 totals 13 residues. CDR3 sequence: CASSSLQSYEQYF. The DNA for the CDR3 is TGTGCCAGCAGCTCCCTTCAGTCCTACGAGCAGTACTTC.

CDR3 in DNA: TGTGCCAGTAGTATATTAACGTTGCCAGGGATCAAGAACACTGAAGCTTTCTTT. Its protein product is CASSILTLPGIKNTEAFF. The chain has TRBV19 and TRBJ1-1; TRBD1 is a possible D gene (5 bases). The CDR3 runs to 18 residues. V lost 2 bases and J 1 base, leaving 20 bases between the germline ends. Germline-derived CDR1 and CDR2 are LNHDA and SQIVND (reference sequence).

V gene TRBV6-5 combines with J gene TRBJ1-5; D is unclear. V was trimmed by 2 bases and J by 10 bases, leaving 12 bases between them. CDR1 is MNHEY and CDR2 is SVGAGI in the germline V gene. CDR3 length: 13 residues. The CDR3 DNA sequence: TGTGCCAGCAGTTACGCTTCCGGGAGACCCCAGCATTTT. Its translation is CASSYASGRPQHF.

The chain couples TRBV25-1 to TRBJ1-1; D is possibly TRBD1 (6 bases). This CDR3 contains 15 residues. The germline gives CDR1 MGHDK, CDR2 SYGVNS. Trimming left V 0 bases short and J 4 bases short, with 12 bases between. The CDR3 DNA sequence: TGTGCCAGCAGTGAATACGGGGGGCGGGGCACTGAAGCTTTCTTT. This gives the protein CASSEYGGRGTEAFF.

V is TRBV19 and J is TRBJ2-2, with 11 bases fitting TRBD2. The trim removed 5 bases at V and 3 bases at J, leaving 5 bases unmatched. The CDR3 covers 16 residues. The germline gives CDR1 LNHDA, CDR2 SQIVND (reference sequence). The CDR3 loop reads CASSGLAGGYTGELFF. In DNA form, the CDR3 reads TGTGCCAGTAGTGGTCTAGCGGGAGGCTACACCGGGGAGCTGTTTTTT.